These T cell receptor beta chains were read from a single sample in a study of blood T cell repertoires in COVID-19. Clones were sequenced by immunoSEQ multiplex PCR, and TCRdb holds only the in-frame ones, with some missing. The sample lists 15,000 to 25,000 clones; 80% to 90% were seen once. Input material: peripheral blood. The origin of the receptors is a human donor with active COVID-19. The donor label of this sample is uncertain. Both conserved end residues are part of each CDR3. Fields, in order: clone size, CDR3 length, J gene, D gene, V gene, CDR3 DNA, CDR3 protein. D genes are given only for firm matches. Clone size is stated in some rows and not others, as once, few, many or a class when expanded.

clone size: -; CDR3 length: 15; J gene: TRBJ2-3; D gene: -; V gene: TRBV10-3; CDR3 DNA: TGTGCCATCAGTTCCCGAGGCGGTGGCACAGATACGCAGTATTTT; CDR3 protein: CAISSRGGGTDTQYF
clone size: few; CDR3 length: 17; J gene: TRBJ1-1; D gene: -; V gene: TRBV6-6; CDR3 DNA: TGTGCCAGCAGTCACACCGGGCGGATAGGGGCCACCCCTGAAGCTTTCTTT; CDR3 protein: CASSHTGRIGATPEAFF
clone size: -; CDR3 length: 17; J gene: TRBJ2-3; D gene: TRBD1; V gene: TRBV5-1; CDR3 DNA: TGCGCCAGCAGCTTGGCGTGGGCCAGGGGGCTTCCGGATACGCAGTATTTT; CDR3 protein: CASSLAWARGLPDTQYF
clone size: -; CDR3 length: 16; J gene: TRBJ1-6; D gene: -; V gene: TRBV5-1; CDR3 DNA: TGCGCCAGCAGCGGGGAGGGCAGCTCCTATAATTCACCCCTCCACTTT; CDR3 protein: CASSGEGSSYNSPLHF
clone size: few; CDR3 length: 14; J gene: TRBJ1-1; D gene: -; V gene: TRBV18; CDR3 DNA: TGTGCCAGCTCCCCCTCACCAGGGAACACTGAAGCTTTCTTT; CDR3 protein: CASSPSPGNTEAFF
clone size: -; CDR3 length: 14; J gene: TRBJ2-1; D gene: -; V gene: TRBV19; CDR3 DNA: TGTGCCAGTAACTCGAGGGCCTCCTACAATGAGCAGTTCTTC; CDR3 protein: CASNSRASYNEQFF
clone size: -; CDR3 length: 15; J gene: TRBJ1-4; D gene: TRBD1; V gene: TRBV5-4; CDR3 DNA: TGTGCCAGCAGCTTGCCCGGACAGGGCGGAGAAAAACTGTTTTTT; CDR3 protein: CASSLPGQGGEKLFF
clone size: -; CDR3 length: 17; J gene: TRBJ1-3; D gene: TRBD1; V gene: TRBV15; CDR3 DNA: TGTGCCACCAGCAGGGGGACAGGGGGCAGTACTGGAAACACCATATATTTT; CDR3 protein: CATSRGTGGSTGNTIYF
clone size: -; CDR3 length: 14; J gene: TRBJ2-5; D gene: -; V gene: TRBV5-1; CDR3 DNA: TGCGCCAGCAGCTTGCCAACAGGGAAAGAGACCCAGTACTTC; CDR3 protein: CASSLPTGKETQYF
clone size: -; CDR3 length: 15; J gene: TRBJ2-3; D gene: -; V gene: TRBV4-3; CDR3 DNA: TGCGCCAGCAGCCAAGATAGGGGCACAGCAGATACGCAGTATTTT; CDR3 protein: CASSQDRGTADTQYF